This T cell receptor beta chain was identified in a study of T cell responses to AZD1222 COVID-19 vaccine. Across the whole study: Combined were second doses at about 4 or about 12 weeks.

Germline CDR1 reads SGHTA; CDR2 reads FQGNSA. The CDR3 covers 14 residues. The V end was cut by 4 bases, the J end by 2 bases, with 11 bases between. Generated by immunoSEQ multiplex PCR, the TCRdb table keeps only in-frame clones and is missing some. The sample has 150,000 to 200,000 clones; over 85% are singletons. Comment on this clone: Its antigen remains unknown.

Study results and caveats: Most donors were white British, females outnumbered males, and clonal diversity was possibly underestimated. Regions 160-218 and 743-854 held dominance among vaccine-associated CD4 TCRs, which spanned spike.

The sample in question was peripheral blood, obtained on day 0 of AZD1222 vaccination. This sequence joins TRBV7-2 and TRBJ1-2; D is possibly TRBD1 (6 bases). This TCR derives from an adult in good health. CDR3 in amino acids: CASSSDRQNYGYTF. The DNA for the CDR3 is TGTGCCAGCAGCTCGGACAGACAGAACTATGGCTACACCTTC.